The clone carrying this TCR beta chain was recorded once. Its specificity is not known. Trimming cost V 0 bases and J 2 bases, with 10 bases left between them. Germline lookup yields CDR1 SGHNT and CDR2 YENEEA. CDR3 length: 15 amino acids. Surgeons resected thymus tissue during corrective heart surgery. Serving as donors were healthy Finnish infants, each of whom was having open corrective surgery for congenital heart defects. Assay used: immunoSEQ multiplex PCR; TCRdb lists only in-frame clones, some missing. The repertoire holds some 120,000 clones, with around 95% as singletons. The record originates from a study of human thymus T cells. General observations from the study: Related work showed strongly overlapping thymic repertoires across unrelated individuals.

Sequencing was performed on thymus tissue. The TCR originated in a boy under two years old with a congenital heart defect but otherwise immunologically healthy. V is TRBV11-3 and J is TRBJ1-1; D is undetermined. CDR3 in amino acids: CASSLDLNSNTEAFF. CDR3 coding DNA: TGTGCCAGCAGCTTAGATCTAAACAGTAACACTGAAGCTTTCTTT.